This T cell receptor (beta chain) was documented in a study of breast tumors, draining lymph nodes, adjacent tissues. The V gene end was trimmed by 1 base and the J gene end by 0 bases; junction bases not matched to a gene: 2. CDR1 and CDR2 from the germline V gene are LGHNA and YSLEER. CDR3 size: 16 residues. TCRdb used MiXCR to reprocess the multiplex PCR reads, holding one entry per CDR3 protein. Altogether some 110,000 distinct CDR3 sequences are present, more than 25% being singletons, with the ten largest covering 5.5% to 7%. Axillary draining lymph nodes of breast cancer patients supplied the node samples.

This chain joins TRBV4-3 and TRBJ2-7; TRBD2 matches at 11 bases. This clonotype originated in a female donor with breast cancer. Some clones in this sample may be carry-over from other donors' samples. Sample: axillary lymph node tissue. For the CDR3, the DNA is TGCGCCAGCAGCCAAGGACTAGCGGGAAGCTCCTACGAGCAGTACTTC. This sequence encodes CASSQGLAGSSYEQYF.